The next 31 T cell receptor beta chains were all read from a single sample in a study of CD8 T cells in ankylosing spondylitis. MiXCR, run by TCRdb on the 5' RACE reads, gives a single entry per CDR3 protein. This table holds about 400,000 distinct CDR3 sequences, 20% to 25% found once. Sequenced sample: blood, either unsorted or a sorted T cell fraction (not recorded which). The receptors were sampled from a male donor with ankylosing spondylitis or in good health (not recorded which).

J is TRBJ2-1 and V is TRBV6-1; 7 bases map to TRBD1. This CDR3 comprises 15 residues. Germline trimming cut 7 bases from V and 6 bases from J; bases unmatched to any gene: 12. From germline, CDR1 is MNHNS and CDR2 SASEGT. CDR3 DNA sequence: TGTGCCAGCAAAGCCGGGACAGCCACTTTCAATGAGCAGTTCTTC. Protein sequence: CASKAGTATFNEQFF.

V usage is TRBV5-6 and J usage is TRBJ2-7, with D tentatively TRBD1 (6 bases). The CDR3 sequence is 14 residues long. V lost 0 bases and J lost 6, with 13 bases in between. Germline V gene lookup returns CDR1 SGHDT and CDR2 YYEEEE. The CDR3 nucleotides are TGTGCCAGCAGCTTGGTGGCAGGGGCCGGCGAGCAGTACTTC. The encoded protein is CASSLVAGAGEQYF. Full variable domain (missing parts from reference TRBV5-6 and TRBJ2-7): DAGVTQSPTHLIKTRGQQVTLRCSPKSGHDTVSWYQQALGQGPQFIFQYYEEEERQRGNFPDRFSGHQFPNYSSELNVNALLLGDSALYLCASSLVAGAGEQYFGPGTRLTVT.

The CDR3, as DNA: TGTGCCAGCAGTTTAGTTTCCGGGTTTGATGGCTACACCTTC. Its protein is CASSLVSGFDGYTF. V gene TRBV27 combines with J gene TRBJ1-2, with unresolved D. Trimming took 2 bases from V and 6 from J, leaving 13 bases between them. The CDR3 spans 14 residues. In germline, CDR1 is MNHEY, CDR2 SMNVEV (reference sequence).

The rearrangement links TRBV29-1 to TRBJ2-1; 7 nucleotides agree with TRBD1. J gave up 2 bases and V 7 bases, and 11 bases lay outside the gene matches. From germline, CDR1 is SQVTM and CDR2 ANQGSEA. The length of the CDR3 is 15 residues. CDR3 sequence: CSDQGGDSAYNEQFF. CDR3 coding DNA: TGCAGCGACCAAGGGGGCGACTCGGCCTACAATGAGCAGTTCTTC.

The genes are TRBV7-9 and TRBJ2-5; 9 nucleotides align to TRBD2. V lost 2 bases, J lost 0 bases, and 4 bases stayed unmatched. This CDR3 has 16 amino acids. Germline CDR1 SEHNR, CDR2 FQNEAQ (reference sequence). CDR3 protein: CASSLFLAGDQETQYF. In DNA form, the CDR3 reads TGTGCCAGCAGCTTATTTTTAGCGGGGGACCAAGAGACCCAGTACTTC.

The chain is built from TRBV7-6 and TRBJ2-7; 13 bases match TRBD2. V shed 5 bases, J shed 9 bases, and the junction held 7 bases outside the gene matches. CDR1 and CDR2 (germline): SGHVS, FNYEAQ. This CDR3 is 14 amino acids long. In DNA form, the CDR3 reads TGTGCCAGCAGCCACGGACTAGCGGGGGAGGGGCAGTACTTC. Its translation is CASSHGLAGEGQYF.

There are a few counts of this clonotype. The rearrangement links TRBV7-9 to TRBJ2-2; no firm D call. V was clipped by 0 bases and J by 5 bases, with 4 bases between them. Germline V gene data show CDR1 as SEHNR and CDR2 as FQNEAQ (reference sequence). The CDR3 has 13 residues. The CDR3 region is CASSLARTGELFF. The CDR3 nucleotides read TGTGCCAGCAGCTTAGCGCGGACCGGGGAGCTGTTTTTT.

The CDR3: CASSSTRTTETQYF. CDR3 in DNA: TGTGCCAGCAGCTCAACGAGGACAACAGAGACCCAGTACTTC. The V and J genes are TRBV7-9 and TRBJ2-5; tentative D call: TRBD1 (5 bases). The CDR3 runs to 14 residues. V lost 4 bases and J lost 4, with 13 bases in between. Germline CDR1 SEHNR, CDR2 FQNEAQ (reference sequence).

The sample holds a few counts of this clonotype. The V call is TRBV12-3 or TRBV12-4, the J call TRBJ1-1; 8 bases agree with TRBD1. The CDR3 runs 16 residues. V shed 5 bases, J shed 4 bases, and the junction held 12 bases outside the gene matches. CDR3 sequence: CASSDYRGRMGTEAFF. DNA of the CDR3: TGTGCCAGCAGTGACTACAGGGGGAGGATGGGCACTGAAGCTTTCTTT.

This clonotype was counted only a few times. The V call is TRBV28, the J call TRBJ1-5, with 8 bases matching TRBD1. The CDR3 extends over 14 amino acids. Trimming took 5 bases from V and 8 from J; bases not matched to a gene: 8. The germline CDR1 and CDR2 sequences are MDHEN and SYDVKM. In nucleotides, the CDR3 is TGTGCCAGCAGTCTGGACAGGGTATTGGAGCCCCAGCATTTT. Translated: CASSLDRVLEPQHF. Full variable domain (remainder filled in from reference TRBV28 and TRBJ1-5): DVKVTQSSRYLVKRTGEKVFLECVQDMDHENMFWYRQDPGLGLRLIYFSYDVKMKEKGDIPEGYSVSREKKERFSLILESASTNQTSMYLCASSLDRVLEPQHFGDGTRLSIL.

The chain links TRBV7-9 to TRBJ2-1; TRBD2 aligns across 7 bases. Germline CDR1 is SEHNR and CDR2 is FQNEAQ (reference sequence). J lost 8 bases, V lost 7 bases, and 8 bases had no gene match. The CDR3 has 13 residues. As DNA, the CDR3 is TGTGCCAGCACCCTCCCGGGGGGTGATGAGCAGTTCTTC. Protein sequence: CASTLPGGDEQFF.

This clonotype was counted ten times or more. This rearrangement joins TRBV2 to TRBJ2-3; 8 bases match TRBD1. Per germline, CDR1 SNHLY and CDR2 FYNNEI. V shed 9 bases, J shed 2 bases, and the junction held 7 bases outside the gene matches. This CDR3 is built from 14 residues. The CDR3 loop is CARGTGGPTDTQYF. The CDR3 bases are TGTGCCAGAGGGACAGGAGGGCCCACAGATACGCAGTATTTT.

This clonotype was observed a few times. The chain links TRBV29-1 to TRBJ1-5; D unresolved. V lost 5 bases to trimming and J lost 3 bases, with 8 bases between them. Germline loops: CDR1 SQVTM, CDR2 ANQGSEA. The CDR3 loop spans 12 amino acids. The CDR3 sequence is CSVLADNQPQHF. CDR3 nucleotide sequence: TGCAGCGTTTTGGCAGACAATCAGCCCCAGCATTTT. Using reference TRBV29-1 and TRBJ1-5 for the parts outside the CDR3, the full variable domain is SAVISQKPSRDICQRGTSLTIQCQVDSQVTMMFWYRQQPGQSLTLIATANQGSEATYESGFVIDKFPISRPNLTFSTLTVSNMSPEDSSIYLCSVLADNQPQHFGDGTRLSIL.

The genes are TRBV10-3 and TRBJ1-3; the D gene is possibly TRBD1 (6 bases). The CDR3 extends over 19 amino acids. V shed 0 bases and J shed 0 bases, with 18 bases lying between them. In germline, CDR1 is ENHRY, CDR2 SYGVKD. The CDR3 nucleotides read TGTGCCATCAGTGAGTCGAGGACAGTCCGCTACTCCTCTGGAAACACCATATATTTT. Translation gives CAISESRTVRYSSGNTIYF.

This clonotype was recorded a few times. V and J are TRBV9 and TRBJ2-1; weak D call: TRBD2 (6 bases). Trimming shortened V by 2 bases and J by 3 bases, and 24 bases separated the two germline ends. Germline values: CDR1 SGDLS, CDR2 YYNGEE. The CDR3 is made up of 19 amino acids. As DNA, the CDR3 is TGTGCCAGCAGCGTGGCGGGACTCGCCATCCCGGGTGGCTACAATGAGCAGTTCTTC. It translates to CASSVAGLAIPGGYNEQFF.

This clonotype was seen more than once but under ten times. This rearrangement joins TRBV4-1 to TRBJ2-1, with TRBD2 matching 10 bases. With V trimmed by 1 base and J by 5 bases, 8 bases remained unmatched. Germline values: CDR1 MGHRA, CDR2 YSYEKL. The CDR3 totals 17 residues. CDR3 nucleotides: TGCGCCAGCAGCCAAGTTACCGGGACTAGCGACCACAATGAGCAGTTCTTC. Translated: CASSQVTGTSDHNEQFF.

This clonotype was detected many times. The rearrangement joins TRBV7-9 to TRBJ2-7, with D maybe TRBD2 (5 bases). V was cut by 5 bases and J by 4 bases, with 6 bases left in between. The CDR3 spans 11 residues. From germline, CDR1 is SEHNR and CDR2 FQNEAQ (reference sequence). For the CDR3, the DNA is TGTGCCAGCAGCCGGGATTACGAGCAGTACTTC. This translates into CASSRDYEQYF.

This clonotype was detected only a few times. V is TRBV12-3 or TRBV12-4 and J is TRBJ1-3; D perhaps matches TRBD1 (6 bases). The CDR3 length is 14 residues. The V end lost 6 bases, the J end lost 2 bases, and 11 bases lay between the germline ends. Here the CDR3 reads CASSPWTAGNTIYF. The DNA of the CDR3 is TGTGCCAGCAGCCCCTGGACAGCTGGAAACACCATATATTTT.

Here the CDR3 reads CASSERIGTGYEQYF. The CDR3 nucleotides are TGTGCCAGCAGCGAGCGAATCGGGACAGGCTACGAGCAGTACTTC. This sequence joins TRBV9 and TRBJ2-7, with 8 bases fitting TRBD1. This CDR3 has 15 amino acids. The V segment lost 3 bases and the J segment 3 bases; nucleotides outside the gene matches: 8. CDR1 and CDR2 (germline): SGDLS, YYNGEE.

This chain joins TRBV12-3 or TRBV12-4 and TRBJ2-1, with 7 bases aligning to TRBD1. This CDR3 spans 15 amino acids. Trimming removed 6 bases from V and 0 bases from J; junction bases left unmatched: 5. The chain's CDR3 is CASRRTGSSYNEQFF. The DNA for the CDR3 is TGTGCCAGCAGGCGGACAGGCAGCTCCTACAATGAGCAGTTCTTC.

The chain combines TRBV28 with TRBJ1-4; D not certain. The CDR3 is made up of 13 amino acids. V was trimmed by 10 bases and J by 4 bases, leaving 13 bases between them. The germline CDR1 and CDR2 sequences are MDHEN and SYDVKM. In DNA, the CDR3 is TGTGCCACCCCTCGCAGGCTTAATGAAAAACTGTTTTTT. This translates into CATPRRLNEKLFF. The variable domain in full, completed from reference TRBV28 and TRBJ1-4, reads DVKVTQSSRYLVKRTGEKVFLECVQDMDHENMFWYRQDPGLGLRLIYFSYDVKMKEKGDIPEGYSVSREKKERFSLILESASTNQTSMYLCATPRRLNEKLFFGSGTQLSVL.

The CDR3 spells CASSLAPGTQYF. The CDR3 DNA is TGTGCCAGCAGTTTAGCGCCAGGGACCCAGTACTTC. The genes are TRBV12-3 or TRBV12-4 and TRBJ2-5; D call uncertain. V was shortened by 0 bases and J by 7 bases, with 6 bases between the two germline ends. The CDR3 loop spans 12 amino acids.

This clonotype was counted only a few times. The genes are TRBV29-1 and TRBJ2-7; tentatively, D is TRBD1 (5 bases). Germline CDR1 reads SQVTM; CDR2 reads ANQGSEA. The germline V and J ends were trimmed by 6 bases and 5 bases, with 14 bases remaining between them. CDR3 length: 12 amino acids. CDR3 sequence: CSVGVLFNEQYF. In nucleotides, the CDR3 is TGCAGCGTAGGGGTTCTTTTCAACGAGCAGTACTTC.

DNA for the CDR3: TGTGCCAGCGGATTGAGGGGGGCGAGCTACGAGCAGTACTTC. This codes for CASGLRGASYEQYF. The chain combines TRBV27 with TRBJ2-7, with D perhaps TRBD1 or TRBD2 (6 bases each). The CDR3 runs 14 residues. Deletions cut 8 bases from V and 3 bases from J, with 17 bases between. Germline assignment: CDR1 MNHEY and CDR2 SMNVEV (reference sequence).

This clonotype was seen only a few times. This chain connects TRBV29-1 to TRBJ2-7; D tentatively fits TRBD1 or TRBD2 (6 bases each). The CDR3 length is 13 residues. Trimming pared 4 bases from V and 1 base from J, leaving 11 bases between. CDR1 and CDR2 (germline): SQVTM, ANQGSEA. CDR3 sequence (DNA): TGCAGCGTTGTAGGGGGGCCTTCCTACGAGCAGTACTTC. Translation: CSVVGGPSYEQYF.

This clonotype was detected once. The V call is TRBV6-1, the J call TRBJ2-2, with D unresolved. The germline V and J ends were trimmed by 2 bases and 6 bases, with 10 bases remaining between them. Germline CDR1 MNHNS, CDR2 SASEGT. This CDR3 contains 14 residues. The CDR3 here is CASSEIVTAGELFF. CDR3 nucleotide sequence: TGTGCCAGCAGTGAAATAGTGACGGCCGGGGAGCTGTTTTTT.

The chain links TRBV2 to TRBJ2-7; 9 bases line up with TRBD1. The length of the CDR3 is 15 residues. Germline loops: CDR1 SNHLY, CDR2 FYNNEI. With 2 bases clipped from V and 1 base from J, the junction kept 3 bases outside the gene matches. CDR3 sequence reads: CASSEPQGASYEQYF. In nucleotides, the CDR3 is TGTGCCAGCAGTGAACCACAGGGGGCGTCCTACGAGCAGTACTTC.

The chain recombines TRBV10-3 with TRBJ2-7; 11 bases fit TRBD1. J lost 3 bases, V lost 6 bases, and 4 bases had no gene match. Looked up from germline, CDR1 is ENHRY and CDR2 is SYGVKD. The CDR3 runs to 14 residues. CDR3 loop: CAIREDRGLYEQYF. CDR3 in DNA: TGTGCCATCAGGGAGGACAGGGGGCTCTACGAGCAGTACTTC.

This sequence joins TRBV20-1 and TRBJ2-5; TRBD2 agrees at 7 bases. The CDR3 extends over 12 amino acids. Trimming cost V 3 bases and J 6 bases; bases outside gene matches: 4. CDR1 is DFQATT and CDR2 is SNEGSKA in the germline V gene (reference sequence). The CDR3 DNA follows: TGCAGTGCTAGGGAAGCGGGGCAGACCCAGTACTTC. Its translation is CSAREAGQTQYF.

The V and J genes are TRBV30 and TRBJ2-7; D uncertain. Between the trimmed V and J ends, which lost 1 base and 3 bases, there was a span of 1 base. Germline CDR1 GTSNPN, CDR2 SVGIG (reference sequence). This CDR3 spans 10 amino acids. CDR3 loop: CAWSGYEQYF. CDR3 nucleotide sequence: TGTGCCTGGAGTGGCTACGAGCAGTACTTC.

The chain links TRBV2 to TRBJ2-5; D is uncertain. The V gene lost 4 bases and the J gene lost 8 bases, with 23 bases spanning the gap. The CDR3 contains 16 residues. Germline V gene data show CDR1 as SNHLY and CDR2 as FYNNEI. Here the CDR3 DNA reads TGTGCCAGCAGTGTCTGGGCCCTAAACCGAAGAGACACCCAGTACTTC. It specifies CASSVWALNRRDTQYF.